The clone carrying this TCR beta chain has a handful of counts. Its matching antigen is unknown. Trimming took off 3 bases at V and 1 base at J, with 11 bases between the two ends. This CDR3 contains 14 residues. Germline CDR1 reads DFQATT; CDR2 reads SNEGSKA (reference sequence). Using RNA template, CDR3s of TCR alpha and beta were amplified with iRepertoire arm-PCR. Input was 100-400 ng of tissue mRNA or PBMC total RNA. TCRdb re-called the multiplex PCR reads through MiXCR, storing one row per CDR3 protein. The sample has around 140,000 distinct CDR3 sequences; about two fifths are singletons. This sample is part of a study of glioma-infiltrating T cells. Overall study results and limits: Gliomas, especially low-grade, showed above-expected tissue-blood divergence; non-neoplastic patients showed below. Only very few CDR3 sequences appeared in both tissue and blood.

The clonotype was recovered from a human donor with low-grade glioma or glioblastoma, undergoing nonglioma brain surgery, or in good health (not recorded which). Sequencing was carried out using glioma tissue, nonneoplastic brain tissue, or PBMCs (not recorded which). The chain recombines TRBV20-1 with TRBJ2-3; tentatively, D is TRBD2 (5 bases). The CDR3 coding sequence is TGCAGTGCTAGTCATCGGGAAGGCACAGATACGCAGTATTTT. It yields the protein CSASHREGTDTQYF.